These 6 T cell receptor beta chains share one sample of origin, sequenced in a study of blood T cell repertoires in COVID-19. Data came from immunoSEQ multiplex PCR; TCRdb stores just in-frame clones and leaves some out. This table has approximately 250,000 clones, about 86% appearing once. Specimen: PBMCs or T cells enriched from blood (not recorded which). The source is a man aged 25 to 45 with acute COVID-19.

The chain has TRBV19 and TRBJ1-2; tentatively, D is TRBD1 (6 bases). Trimming took off 9 bases at V and 4 bases at J, with 15 bases between the two ends. Germline values: CDR1 LNHDA, CDR2 SQIVND (reference sequence). This CDR3 comprises 13 residues. CDR3 loop: CASRDKGVYGYTF. CDR3 nucleotide sequence: TGTGCCAGCAGGGACAAAGGGGTCTATGGCTACACCTTC.

The rearrangement links TRBV18 to TRBJ1-3, with D tentatively TRBD1 (6 bases). The CDR3 is made up of 14 amino acids. Trimming cost V 4 bases and J 2 bases, with 9 bases left between them. Germline V gene lookup returns CDR1 KGHSH and CDR2 LQKENI. The CDR3 DNA is TGTGCCAGCTCACGAGGGGGTCCTGGAAACACCATATATTTT. Protein sequence: CASSRGGPGNTIYF.

V and J are TRBV5-1 and TRBJ1-5, with 9 bases matching TRBD1. This CDR3 has 15 amino acids. V was clipped by 0 bases and J by 5 bases; unmatched bases: 3. Per germline, CDR1 SGHRS and CDR2 YFSETQ. CDR3 region: CASSLGTGGYQPQHF. The CDR3 DNA follows: TGCGCCAGCAGCTTGGGTACAGGGGGCTATCAGCCCCAGCATTTT.

The genes are TRBV5-6 and TRBJ2-7; TRBD2 is a possible D gene (5 bases). The CDR3 contains 14 residues. V dropped 1 base and J dropped 2 bases, with 10 bases sitting between them. Germline V lookup: CDR1 SGHDT, CDR2 YYEEEE. CDR3 protein: CASSLSGMTYEQYV. The CDR3 bases are TGTGCCAGCAGCTTGTCGGGAATGACCTACGAGCAGTACGTC.

The chain employs TRBV12-3 or TRBV12-4 and TRBJ1-1; maybe TRBD1 (5 bases). The CDR3 runs to 13 residues. V lost 7 bases, J lost 5 bases, and 14 bases lay in between. CDR3 protein: CASTQGLGTEAFF. CDR3 in DNA: TGTGCCAGCACCCAGGGATTGGGGACTGAAGCTTTCTTT.

This CDR3 is CASSLPSGANVLTF. The CDR3, as DNA: TGTGCCAGCTCTCTTCCCTCTGGGGCCAACGTCCTGACTTTC. The rearrangement uses TRBV11-2 and TRBJ2-6, with D hard to call. V was trimmed by 8 bases and J by 0 bases, leaving 8 bases between them. CDR1 and CDR2 (germline): SGHAT, FQNNGV. This CDR3 is built from 14 residues. Full variable domain (outside the CDR3, taken from reference TRBV11-2 and TRBJ2-6): EAGVAQSPRYKIIEKRQSVAFWCNPISGHATLYWYQQILGQGPKLLIQFQNNGVVDDSQLPKDRFSAERLKGVDSTLKIQPAKLEDSAVYLCASSLPSGANVLTFGAGSRLTVL.